This entry concerns a single T cell receptor (beta chain). Its antigen is unknown. The data originate from a study of T cell responses to AZD1222 COVID-19 vaccine. The study's findings and limits: Repertoires were collected only later (after the peak T cell response had occurred). Baseline seropositivity occurred in only a handful of AZD1222 recipients.

Produced via immunoSEQ multiplex PCR; TCRdb's table is partial and in-frame only. The sample contains 100,000 to 150,000 clones, more than 90% of which appear only once. The CDR3 extends over 17 amino acids. Between the trimmed V and J ends, which lost 1 base and 2 bases, there was a span of 18 bases. Germline V gives CDR1 LGHNA, CDR2 YNFKEQ. The sequencing here drew on peripheral blood, taken 28 days after the second AZD1222 dose. This clonotype was obtained from an adult who received the AZD1222 COVID-19 vaccine. The chain is built from TRBV4-2 and TRBJ2-7, with unresolved D. CDR3 loop: CASSQVSAAELTYEQYF. In DNA, the CDR3 is TGTGCCAGCAGCCAAGTATCCGCGGCGGAACTTACCTACGAGCAGTACTTC.